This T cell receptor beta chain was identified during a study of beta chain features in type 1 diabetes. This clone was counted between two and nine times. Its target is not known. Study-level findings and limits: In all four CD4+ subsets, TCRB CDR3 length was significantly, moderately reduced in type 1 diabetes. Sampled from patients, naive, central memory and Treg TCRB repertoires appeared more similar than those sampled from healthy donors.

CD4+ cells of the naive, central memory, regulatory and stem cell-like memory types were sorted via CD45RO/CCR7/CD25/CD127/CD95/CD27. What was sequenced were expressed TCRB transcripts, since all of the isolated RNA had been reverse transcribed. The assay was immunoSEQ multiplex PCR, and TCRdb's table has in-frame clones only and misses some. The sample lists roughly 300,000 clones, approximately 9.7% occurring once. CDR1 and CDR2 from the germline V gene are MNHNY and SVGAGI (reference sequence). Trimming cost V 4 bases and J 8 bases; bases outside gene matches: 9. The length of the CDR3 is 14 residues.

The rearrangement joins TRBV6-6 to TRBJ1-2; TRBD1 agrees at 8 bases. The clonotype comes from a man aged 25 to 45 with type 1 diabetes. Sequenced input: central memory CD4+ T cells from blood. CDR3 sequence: CASSSRTGFGGYTF. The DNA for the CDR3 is TGTGCCAGCAGTTCACGGACAGGGTTCGGCGGCTACACCTTC.